This is a list of T cell receptor beta chains from one sample in a study of T-cell memory formation after mild COVID-19. TCRdb used MiXCR to reprocess the 5' RACE reads, holding one entry per CDR3 protein. The table includes some 150,000 distinct CDR3 sequences, around 21% detected once. Sequenced sample: PBMCs or a T cell subset sorted from them (not recorded which). These receptors came from an adult woman who had mild COVID-19 (a few samples of this study predate the infection). Cell type and time point are not known. Both conserved end residues are part of each CDR3. The D gene is left open where the match is weak. Clone sizes are given selectively: once, few, many, or a class where the clone is expanded.

TRBV5-1	-	TRBJ2-1	14	many	CASSPDRSYNEQFF	TGCGCCAGCAGCCCCGACAGGTCCTACAATGAGCAGTTCTTC
TRBV12-3/TRBV12-4	-	TRBJ2-7	12	-	CASSLGGMEQYF	TGTGCCAGCAGTTTAGGTGGTATGGAGCAGTACTTC
TRBV5-1	-	TRBJ1-5	14	-	CASSPRGGNQPQHF	TGCGCCAGCAGCCCAAGGGGGGGCAATCAGCCCCAGCATTTT
TRBV27	-	TRBJ2-3	14	few	CASPLRTITDTQYF	TGTGCCAGTCCCCTGCGGACTATCACAGATACGCAGTATTTT
TRBV7-9	TRBD2	TRBJ2-3	16	-	CASSSRTSGSLDTQYF	TGTGCCAGCAGCTCCAGGACTAGCGGGAGTTTGGATACGCAGTATTTT
TRBV5-5	-	TRBJ2-7	15	-	CASSFGMTAPYEQYF	TGTGCCAGCAGCTTCGGGATGACAGCCCCCTACGAGCAGTACTTC
TRBV7-8	TRBD2	TRBJ2-4	21	few	CASSLMAGLGRGLRAKNIQYF	TGTGCCAGCAGCTTAATGGCGGGACTAGGCAGGGGACTTAGGGCCAAAAACATTCAGTACTTC
TRBV7-9	TRBD1	TRBJ2-1	12	-	CASSPGQDEQFF	TGTGCCAGCAGCCCCGGACAGGATGAGCAGTTCTTC
TRBV29-1	-	TRBJ1-1	13	-	CSARLRMNTEAFF	TGCAGCGCAAGACTGAGAATGAACACTGAAGCTTTCTTT
TRBV30	TRBD1	TRBJ2-7	12	-	CAKGQTPYEQYF	TGTGCCAAGGGACAGACACCGTACGAGCAGTACTTC